This is a list of T cell receptor beta chains from one sample in a study of blood T cells in healthy people across ages. TCRdb reprocessed the 5' RACE reads via MiXCR and lists one record per CDR3 protein. Of approximately 1.5 million distinct CDR3 sequences listed, 35% to 45% are singletons. Sequencing used blood. These receptors were taken from a woman aged 18-29 years in good health. CDR3s include the opening cysteine and the closing phenylalanine or tryptophan. Fields, in order: J gene, CDR3 length, D gene, clone size, V gene, CDR3 DNA, CDR3 protein. A D gene is named only where the DNA matches it firmly. Rows give clone size only sometimes, using once, few, many, or a class for an expanded clone.

j_gene: TRBJ2-7
len: 16
d_gene: NA
abundance: NA
v_gene: TRBV20-1
CDR3nt: TGCAGTGCCGAAACAACAATGCCGCTAGTAGCGTACGAGCAGTACTTC
CDR3aa: CSAETTMPLVAYEQYF

j_gene: TRBJ1-2
len: 11
d_gene: NA
abundance: NA
v_gene: TRBV29-1
CDR3nt: TGCAGCGTGGCATTTAGTTATGGCTACACCTTC
CDR3aa: CSVAFSYGYTF

j_gene: TRBJ1-5
len: 15
d_gene: NA
abundance: NA
v_gene: TRBV2
CDR3nt: TGTGCCAGCAGTCGGGACCCGAAGGGCAATCAGCCCCAGCATTTT
CDR3aa: CASSRDPKGNQPQHF

j_gene: TRBJ2-1
len: 15
d_gene: NA
abundance: few
v_gene: TRBV4-3
CDR3nt: TGCGCCAGCAGCCAATATGGGAGCTCCTACAATGAGCAGTTCTTC
CDR3aa: CASSQYGSSYNEQFF

j_gene: TRBJ2-1
len: 12
d_gene: NA
abundance: NA
v_gene: TRBV3-1
CDR3nt: TGTGCCAGCAGCTCCCCTAACGATGAGCAGTTCTTC
CDR3aa: CASSSPNDEQFF

j_gene: TRBJ1-2
len: 15
d_gene: TRBD1
abundance: NA
v_gene: TRBV20-1
CDR3nt: TGCAGTGCCGACAGGGTTCGCTCAGGGGACTATGGCTACACCTTC
CDR3aa: CSADRVRSGDYGYTF

j_gene: TRBJ2-5
len: 13
d_gene: NA
abundance: NA
v_gene: TRBV20-1
CDR3nt: TGCAGTGCTACACTAGGGACTCCCCGAGAGCAGTACTTC
CDR3aa: CSATLGTPREQYF

j_gene: TRBJ2-5
len: 12
d_gene: NA
abundance: few
v_gene: TRBV20-1
CDR3nt: TGCAGTGCTAGAGATAACAGCTACTATAGGTACTTC
CDR3aa: CSARDNSYYRYF

j_gene: TRBJ2-3
len: 14
d_gene: NA
abundance: NA
v_gene: TRBV2
CDR3nt: TGTGCCAGCCGTCTGGCACAGGTGAAAGATACGCAGTATTTT
CDR3aa: CASRLAQVKDTQYF

j_gene: TRBJ1-1
len: 13
d_gene: NA
abundance: few
v_gene: TRBV6-5
CDR3nt: TGTGCCAGCAGCCCCGACCAAAACACTGAAGCTTTCTTT
CDR3aa: CASSPDQNTEAFF

j_gene: TRBJ2-3
len: 16
d_gene: NA
abundance: NA
v_gene: TRBV7-9
CDR3nt: TGTGCCAGCAGCTTAGCCGACTCCACAAACACAGATACGCAGTATTTT
CDR3aa: CASSLADSTNTDTQYF

j_gene: TRBJ1-2
len: 18
d_gene: TRBD1
abundance: once
v_gene: TRBV4-3
CDR3nt: TGCGCCAGCAGCCAAGATGGGACAGGGGATTCGCCTAACTATGGCTACACCTTC
CDR3aa: CASSQDGTGDSPNYGYTF

j_gene: TRBJ2-1
len: 16
d_gene: NA
abundance: few
v_gene: TRBV5-1
CDR3nt: TGCGCCAGCAGCCTACCGACTAGTTTGGCGAATAATGAGCAGTTCTTC
CDR3aa: CASSLPTSLANNEQFF

j_gene: TRBJ1-2
len: 11
d_gene: NA
abundance: few
v_gene: TRBV29-1
CDR3nt: TGCAGCGTTGTGGGGGATGATGGCTACACCTTC
CDR3aa: CSVVGDDGYTF

j_gene: TRBJ2-5
len: 17
d_gene: TRBD1
abundance: NA
v_gene: TRBV7-8
CDR3nt: TGTGCCAGCACCTCCGGGACAGGGATAGGGGTTCGAGAGACCCAGTACTTC
CDR3aa: CASTSGTGIGVRETQYF

j_gene: TRBJ2-5
len: 16
d_gene: TRBD2
abundance: NA
v_gene: TRBV30
CDR3nt: TGTGCCTGGGGATCAAGACTAGCGGGGGCCTACAATGAGCAGTACTTC
CDR3aa: CAWGSRLAGAYNEQYF

j_gene: TRBJ2-5
len: 13
d_gene: NA
abundance: NA
v_gene: TRBV12-3/TRBV12-4
CDR3nt: TGTGCCAGCAGTTTAAGGGCAGAAGAGACCCAGTACTTC
CDR3aa: CASSLRAEETQYF

j_gene: TRBJ2-5
len: 15
d_gene: NA
abundance: once
v_gene: TRBV12-3/TRBV12-4
CDR3nt: TGTGCCAGCAGTTTCTCCCACAGGTCTTCCTGGCAGCAGTACTTC
CDR3aa: CASSFSHRSSWQQYF

j_gene: TRBJ2-7
len: 16
d_gene: TRBD2
abundance: NA
v_gene: TRBV11-2
CDR3nt: TGTGCCAGCACCCTTAGGGCTAGCGGGGTTTCCTACGAGCAGTACTTC
CDR3aa: CASTLRASGVSYEQYF

j_gene: TRBJ2-5
len: 13
d_gene: NA
abundance: few
v_gene: TRBV29-1
CDR3nt: TGCAGCGTTGAATCTAGGGGAGTAGAGACCCAGTACTTC
CDR3aa: CSVESRGVETQYF

j_gene: TRBJ2-1
len: 15
d_gene: NA
abundance: few
v_gene: TRBV7-9
CDR3nt: TGTGCCAGCAGCGGATTGGAGAAAACCCACAATGAGCAGTTCTTC
CDR3aa: CASSGLEKTHNEQFF

j_gene: TRBJ2-5
len: 13
d_gene: TRBD2
abundance: NA
v_gene: TRBV6-5
CDR3nt: TGTGCCAGCAGCCGACTCACTAGCGGGGAGCAGTACTTC
CDR3aa: CASSRLTSGEQYF

j_gene: TRBJ2-7
len: 16
d_gene: NA
abundance: NA
v_gene: TRBV7-9
CDR3nt: TGTGCCAGCAGCCAAACGACTGGGACACCCCCCTACGAGCAGTACTTC
CDR3aa: CASSQTTGTPPYEQYF

j_gene: TRBJ2-1
len: 15
d_gene: NA
abundance: NA
v_gene: TRBV6-5
CDR3nt: TGTGCCAGCACCCTACGTAGGCAGGGGTCCAATGAGCAGTTCTTC
CDR3aa: CASTLRRQGSNEQFF

j_gene: TRBJ2-3
len: 13
d_gene: NA
abundance: NA
v_gene: TRBV20-1
CDR3nt: TGCAGTGCTAGAGGGGGATCCCCAGATACGCAGTATTTT
CDR3aa: CSARGGSPDTQYF

j_gene: TRBJ2-3
len: 15
d_gene: TRBD2
abundance: NA
v_gene: TRBV10-3
CDR3nt: TGTGCCATCAGTGCAGGGAGGGCCAGTGCGGATACGCAGTATTTT
CDR3aa: CAISAGRASADTQYF

j_gene: TRBJ2-3
len: 15
d_gene: NA
abundance: few
v_gene: TRBV27
CDR3nt: TGTGCCAGCAGTTTATTCTGGGATAGCACAGATACGCAGTATTTT
CDR3aa: CASSLFWDSTDTQYF

j_gene: TRBJ2-7
len: 13
d_gene: NA
abundance: NA
v_gene: TRBV29-1
CDR3nt: TGCAGCGTACGAATGGTGGGAGACTACGAGCAGTACTTC
CDR3aa: CSVRMVGDYEQYF

j_gene: TRBJ2-5
len: 16
d_gene: NA
abundance: once
v_gene: TRBV28
CDR3nt: TGTGCCAGCAGTCCCCGAGGACAGAACTTTCAAGAGACCCAGTACTTC
CDR3aa: CASSPRGQNFQETQYF

j_gene: TRBJ2-1
len: 14
d_gene: NA
abundance: NA
v_gene: TRBV15
CDR3nt: TGTGCCACCAGCAGAGTATCGGGGGTTAATGAGCAGTTCTTC
CDR3aa: CATSRVSGVNEQFF

j_gene: TRBJ2-1
len: 18
d_gene: TRBD1
abundance: few
v_gene: TRBV4-3
CDR3nt: TGCGCCAGCAGCCAAGAAATTCCCGGGACAGGGGGTTACAATGAGCAGTTCTTC
CDR3aa: CASSQEIPGTGGYNEQFF

j_gene: TRBJ2-3
len: 13
d_gene: NA
abundance: NA
v_gene: TRBV14
CDR3nt: TGTGCCAGCAGCCCGTGGGCTAGCAATACGCAGTATTTT
CDR3aa: CASSPWASNTQYF

j_gene: TRBJ2-3
len: 15
d_gene: NA
abundance: few
v_gene: TRBV7-8
CDR3nt: TGTGCCAGCAGCTTACGGCGGGGGCTCACAGATACGCAGTATTTT
CDR3aa: CASSLRRGLTDTQYF

j_gene: TRBJ2-1
len: 14
d_gene: TRBD1
abundance: NA
v_gene: TRBV15
CDR3nt: TGTGCCACCAGCAGGGGACAGTTATACAATGAGCAGTTCTTC
CDR3aa: CATSRGQLYNEQFF

j_gene: TRBJ1-4
len: 15
d_gene: NA
abundance: NA
v_gene: TRBV12-3/TRBV12-4
CDR3nt: TGTGCCAGCAGGCCATCAGGAATAACTAATGAAAAACTGTTTTTT
CDR3aa: CASRPSGITNEKLFF

j_gene: TRBJ2-1
len: 17
d_gene: TRBD2
abundance: NA
v_gene: TRBV6-1
CDR3nt: TGTGCCAGCAGTCCCCTGGATAGCGGGGGGGCCTACAATGAGCAGTTCTTC
CDR3aa: CASSPLDSGGAYNEQFF

j_gene: TRBJ2-3
len: 15
d_gene: TRBD2
abundance: NA
v_gene: TRBV7-9
CDR3nt: TGTGCCAGCAGCTTATCTAGCGGGAGGGCGGATACGCAGTATTTT
CDR3aa: CASSLSSGRADTQYF

j_gene: TRBJ2-7
len: 14
d_gene: NA
abundance: NA
v_gene: TRBV7-9
CDR3nt: TGTGCCAGCAGCTTAGCGCTGGGGTTCCACGAGCAGTACTTC
CDR3aa: CASSLALGFHEQYF

j_gene: TRBJ2-3
len: 11
d_gene: NA
abundance: NA
v_gene: TRBV29-1
CDR3nt: TGCAGCGTCTCAGCGGGGACAGTGCAGTATTTT
CDR3aa: CSVSAGTVQYF

j_gene: TRBJ1-4
len: 14
d_gene: NA
abundance: once
v_gene: TRBV4-1
CDR3nt: TGCGCCGGCAGCCAAGATCGAACTAATGAAAAACTGTTTTTT
CDR3aa: CAGSQDRTNEKLFF

j_gene: TRBJ2-1
len: 13
d_gene: NA
abundance: NA
v_gene: TRBV7-6
CDR3nt: TGTGCCAGCAGCTTTTACGGATATAATGAGCAGTTCTTC
CDR3aa: CASSFYGYNEQFF

j_gene: TRBJ2-3
len: 13
d_gene: NA
abundance: NA
v_gene: TRBV19
CDR3nt: TGTGCCAGTAGTAACGACGTCACAGATACGCAGTATTTT
CDR3aa: CASSNDVTDTQYF

j_gene: TRBJ1-2
len: 15
d_gene: NA
abundance: NA
v_gene: TRBV14
CDR3nt: TGTGCCAGCAGCCAAGATCCCGGGGGAACCGGTGGCTACACCTTC
CDR3aa: CASSQDPGGTGGYTF

j_gene: TRBJ1-5
len: 12
d_gene: TRBD1
abundance: many
v_gene: TRBV6-6
CDR3nt: TGTGCCAGCAGCTCAGGGGGTCAGCCCCAGCATTTT
CDR3aa: CASSSGGQPQHF

j_gene: TRBJ2-1
len: 14
d_gene: NA
abundance: NA
v_gene: TRBV7-2
CDR3nt: TGTGCCAGCAACGCCAACGCCCTTGGGAGTGAGCAGTTCTTC
CDR3aa: CASNANALGSEQFF

j_gene: TRBJ1-2
len: 16
d_gene: NA
abundance: NA
v_gene: TRBV20-1
CDR3nt: TGCAGTGCTAGAGATCCCAGGCCCCAAGAGAGCTATGGCTACACCTTC
CDR3aa: CSARDPRPQESYGYTF

j_gene: TRBJ1-2
len: 13
d_gene: NA
abundance: NA
v_gene: TRBV4-3
CDR3nt: TGCGCCAGCAGCCAAGATAACATTTATGGCTACACCTTC
CDR3aa: CASSQDNIYGYTF

j_gene: TRBJ2-7
len: 17
d_gene: NA
abundance: few
v_gene: TRBV4-2
CDR3nt: TGTGCCAGCAGCCCAGGAAGGGGCGGGATGAGCTCCTACGAGCAGTACTTC
CDR3aa: CASSPGRGGMSSYEQYF

j_gene: TRBJ1-2
len: 15
d_gene: NA
abundance: few
v_gene: TRBV5-1
CDR3nt: TGCGCCAGCAGCTTGGGATCCCTTCCCCACTATGGCTACACCTTC
CDR3aa: CASSLGSLPHYGYTF

j_gene: TRBJ2-3
len: 11
d_gene: NA
abundance: many
v_gene: TRBV29-1
CDR3nt: TGCAGCGTCGAGTTGACAGATACGCAGTATTTT
CDR3aa: CSVELTDTQYF

j_gene: TRBJ2-5
len: 15
d_gene: TRBD1
abundance: NA
v_gene: TRBV12-3/TRBV12-4
CDR3nt: TGTGCCAGCAGTTCCTCCGGGACAGCCGCAGAGACCCAGTACTTC
CDR3aa: CASSSSGTAAETQYF

j_gene: TRBJ2-7
len: 14
d_gene: TRBD1
abundance: many
v_gene: TRBV29-1
CDR3nt: TGCAGCGTTGTAGGACAGGGAGAGAGTATCGAGCAGTACTTC
CDR3aa: CSVVGQGESIEQYF

j_gene: TRBJ1-2
len: 16
d_gene: TRBD1
abundance: few
v_gene: TRBV27
CDR3nt: TGTGCCAGCAGAATGACCGGGACAGGCCTTTACTATGGCTACACCTTC
CDR3aa: CASRMTGTGLYYGYTF

j_gene: TRBJ1-2
len: 14
d_gene: TRBD1
abundance: NA
v_gene: TRBV3-1
CDR3nt: TGTGCCAGCAGCCAAGTAGGGGGCTCTCCGGGCTACACCTTC
CDR3aa: CASSQVGGSPGYTF

j_gene: TRBJ1-1
len: 16
d_gene: NA
abundance: NA
v_gene: TRBV25-1
CDR3nt: TGTGCCAGCAGTCCCTTCCGGGGGAAGGTGAACACTGAAGCTTTCTTT
CDR3aa: CASSPFRGKVNTEAFF

j_gene: TRBJ2-5
len: 14
d_gene: NA
abundance: NA
v_gene: TRBV2
CDR3nt: TGTGCCAGCAGTGATCCTCGGGCCGGGCAGACCCAGTACTTC
CDR3aa: CASSDPRAGQTQYF

j_gene: TRBJ2-1
len: 15
d_gene: TRBD2
abundance: many
v_gene: TRBV6-4
CDR3nt: TGTGCCAGCAGTGACTCGACTAGCGGGAGCAATGAGCAGTTCTTC
CDR3aa: CASSDSTSGSNEQFF